The T cell receptor (beta chain) under discussion was sequenced for a study of human T cells and chemical hapten exposure. Study context: The variation in per-sample TCR yields arose mainly from small differences in pooled library volumes. Findings and limits, study-wide: TCRs above 1 in 1000 frequency stayed constant with DPC sensitization.

Time point defined: healthy volunteer bleed at 2 weeks. The authors' total RNA extraction used unfractionated whole blood. Germline CDR1 and CDR2: SGHDT and YYEEEE. The CDR3 loop spans 13 amino acids. V was trimmed by 4 bases and J by 6 bases, leaving 11 bases between them. TCRdb passed the RACE reads through MiXCR, listing each CDR3 protein once. The data hold around 130,000 distinct CDR3 sequences, with around 8.3% observed a single time. About this clonotype: Antigen: not known.

The sample was whole blood. This sequence originates from a male donor in good health. Some clones in this sample may be carry-over from other donors' samples. This chain links TRBV5-6 with TRBJ2-1; D remains ambiguous. The DNA for the CDR3 is TGTGCCAGCAGCCCCCCTTCAGCCAATGAGCAGTTCTTC. Its translation: CASSPPSANEQFF.